One and the same sample provided the 12 T cell receptor beta chains below, sequenced in a study of T cells after yellow fever vaccination. From the 5' RACE reads, TCRdb called clonotypes with MiXCR, one entry per CDR3 protein. The repertoire holds about 220,000 distinct CDR3 sequences, with 2.5% to 3.5% as singletons. This material consisted of CD4+ T cells sorted from PBMCs, taken 10 days after the yellow fever booster vaccination. The source is a man aged 18 to 29 who received the YFV17D yellow fever vaccine.

This clonotype turned up a few times. The chain has TRBV20-1 and TRBJ1-2; possible D gene TRBD1, 6 bases. Germline lookup yields CDR1 DFQATT and CDR2 SNEGSKA (reference sequence). The CDR3 has 13 residues. V dropped 3 bases and J dropped 2 bases, with 10 bases sitting between them. The DNA of the CDR3 is TGCAGTGCTAGGCGGACAGAAAACTATGGCTACACCTTC. Protein sequence: CSARRTENYGYTF.

This clonotype was counted between two and nine times. The chain carries TRBV24-1 and TRBJ1-2, with 7 bases that match TRBD1. J lost 7 bases, V lost 2 bases, and 9 bases had no gene match. The CDR3 has 15 amino acids. CDR1 is KGHDR and CDR2 is SFDVKD in the germline V gene. CDR3 coding DNA: TGTGCCACCAGTGATTCGAGGCAGGGGGACGGTGGCTACACCTTC. It is translated as CATSDSRQGDGGYTF.

This clonotype was recorded a few times. V gene TRBV5-1 combines with J gene TRBJ2-2; the D is unclear. Deletions cut 4 bases from V and 8 bases from J, with 15 bases between. Germline CDR1 and CDR2: SGHRS and YFSETQ. The CDR3 covers 14 residues. CDR3 residues: CASSPQPGPGELFF. In DNA form, the CDR3 reads TGCGCCAGCAGCCCGCAGCCCGGACCGGGGGAGCTGTTTTTT.

This clonotype was seen only a few times. The J gene is TRBJ2-2, the V gene TRBV11-2; D is ambiguous. The CDR3 covers 13 residues. The ends were cut back, 1 base at V and 6 bases at J, with 6 bases in the middle. Germline values: CDR1 SGHAT, CDR2 FQNNGV. Here the CDR3 reads CASSLAWPGELFF. CDR3 nucleotides: TGTGCCAGCAGCTTAGCCTGGCCCGGGGAGCTGTTTTTT.

Ten or more counts support this clonotype. The chain recombines TRBV7-6 with TRBJ1-1; the D is unclear. CDR3 length: 16 amino acids. The V end lost 5 bases, the J end lost 0 bases, and 16 bases lay between the germline ends. Germline V lookup: CDR1 SGHVS, CDR2 FNYEAQ. The CDR3, as DNA: TGTGCCAGCAGCCCAAGTGTATCGTCCATGAACACTGAAGCTTTCTTT. Residues: CASSPSVSSMNTEAFF.

This clonotype was recorded at least ten times. The J gene is TRBJ2-7, the V gene TRBV3-1; D may match TRBD1 or TRBD2 (5 bases each). The length of the CDR3 is 14 residues. V lost 2 bases and J lost 4, with 12 bases in between. The germline V gene encodes CDR1 LGHDT and CDR2 YNNKEL (reference sequence). CDR3 protein: CASSQTGAVYEQYF. The CDR3, as DNA: TGTGCCAGCAGCCAAACCGGGGCGGTATACGAGCAGTACTTC.

This clonotype was seen a handful of times. The chain has TRBV4-3 and TRBJ1-2; D is unresolved. V lost 4 bases and J lost 8, with 17 bases in between. The germline V gene has CDR1 LGHNA and CDR2 YSLEER. CDR3 length equals 14 residues. CDR3 DNA: TGCGCCAGCAGCCCCAAGGGCAGACTTCACGGCTACACCTTC. Protein sequence: CASSPKGRLHGYTF.

The gene calls are TRBV19 and TRBJ1-6; possibly TRBD1 for D (5 bases). The CDR3 is made up of 13 amino acids. The V and J ends lost 3 bases and 9 bases respectively, with 9 bases between them. Germline-derived CDR1 and CDR2 are LNHDA and SQIVND (reference sequence). This chain's CDR3 is CASSIPGGSPLHF. The CDR3 coding sequence is TGTGCCAGTAGTATCCCCGGGGGTTCACCCCTCCACTTT.

The chain links TRBV7-2 to TRBJ1-5; 7 bases match TRBD1. V trimming: 1 base; J trimming: 0 bases; junction bases outside the gene matches: 12. This CDR3 comprises 19 residues. Germline CDR1 SGHTA, CDR2 FQGNSA. CDR3 bases: TGTGCCAGCAGCTTAGGGTACAGGGGTCCCCTATATAGCAATCAGCCCCAGCATTTT. Translated: CASSLGYRGPLYSNQPQHF.

This clonotype was picked up a small number of times. CDR3 region: CASSSPFNTEAFF. CDR3 nucleotide sequence: TGCGCCAGCAGCTCCCCTTTTAACACTGAAGCTTTCTTT. The chain has TRBV5-1 and TRBJ1-1; D remains ambiguous. Germline assignment: CDR1 SGHRS and CDR2 YFSETQ. This CDR3 has 13 amino acids. Deletions cut 3 bases from V and 2 bases from J, with 8 bases between. Variable domain in full (rest from reference TRBV5-1 and TRBJ1-1): KAGVTQTPRYLIKTRGQQVTLSCSPISGHRSVSWYQQTPGQGLQFLFEYFSETQRNKGNFPGRFSGRQFSNSRSEMNVSTLELGDSALYLCASSSPFNTEAFFGQGTRLTVV.

A few counts support this clonotype. This chain connects TRBV24-1 to TRBJ2-2; D not certain. The CDR3 extends over 19 amino acids. V was clipped by 3 bases and J by 7 bases, with 26 bases between them. Germline CDR1 reads KGHDR; CDR2 reads SFDVKD. The CDR3: CATSDPPARPLAFVGELFF. CDR3 nucleotides: TGTGCCACCAGTGATCCCCCCGCACGACCTCTCGCCTTCGTCGGGGAGCTGTTTTTT.

The sample holds a few counts of this clonotype. V gene TRBV7-6 combines with J gene TRBJ2-5, with D perhaps assigned TRBD1 or TRBD2 (5 bases each). CDR3 size: 18 residues. The V gene's germline CDR1 is SGHVS and CDR2 FNYEAQ. The V end was cut by 5 bases, the J end by 1 base, with 23 bases between. The CDR3 reads CASSRGREDTGPQETQYF. The CDR3 DNA reads as TGTGCCAGCAGCCGGGGACGAGAGGATACGGGGCCCCAAGAGACCCAGTACTTC.